Each of the 19 T cell receptor beta chains below was sequenced from the same sample in a study of human T cells and chemical hapten exposure (dated by TCRdb to 2020 to 2023). Libraries were prepared through RACE. Sequenced on a NextSeq 500. Starting from the raw public reads, TCRdb applied fastp trimming at Q25, assembled clones with MiXCR and retained in-frame beta chains. CDR3 protein sequences are deduplicated, and each keeps its most common genes and DNA. Recorded for this sample are 150,000 to 200,000 distinct CDR3 sequences; around 23% of them occurred a single time. The top ten hold about 2.3% of the sample. Read against the paper, the sample's time point label means: patch test 3, about 24 weeks after DPC sensitization. The treatment or condition label corresponds to: therapeutic diphenylcyclopropenone sensitization with weekly scalp DPC. This sample comprised whole blood, obtained in connection with sensitization to the hapten diphenylcyclopropenone (DPC). The receptors shown here come from a woman aged 40 to 50 with alopecia areata. Some clones in this sample may be carry-over from other donors' samples.

This clonotype was counted a few times. The chain is built from TRBV28 and TRBJ2-7; D is unclear. V was pared by 2 bases and J by 7 bases, with 9 bases between. The V gene's germline CDR1 is MDHEN and CDR2 SYDVKM. CDR3 length equals 12 residues. The CDR3 loop reads CASSLRYGEQYF. For the CDR3, the DNA is TGTGCCAGCAGTTTAAGATATGGAGAGCAGTACTTC.

V usage is TRBV12-3 or TRBV12-4 and J usage is TRBJ1-3, with D hard to call. The CDR3 is 15 residues long. Between the trimmed V and J ends, which lost 5 bases and 4 bases, there was a span of 15 bases. CDR3 loop: CASSQPGTSGNTIYF. The CDR3 region has the DNA TGTGCCAGCAGTCAACCGGGAACTTCAGGAAACACCATATATTTT.

The chain is built from TRBV9 and TRBJ1-1, with TRBD1 matching over 8 bases. V shed 7 bases, J shed 5 bases, and the junction held 7 bases outside the gene matches. CDR3 length: 13 amino acids. Looked up from germline, CDR1 is SGDLS and CDR2 is YYNGEE. CDR3 protein: CASGQGAETEAFF. Here the CDR3 DNA reads TGTGCCAGCGGGCAGGGGGCTGAGACTGAAGCTTTCTTT.

This chain uses TRBV9 with TRBJ2-7, with D possibly matching TRBD2 (6 bases). Trimming took off 3 bases at V and 4 bases at J, with 17 bases between the two ends. Germline V lookup: CDR1 SGDLS, CDR2 YYNGEE. The CDR3 runs 15 residues. CDR3 coding DNA: TGTGCCAGCAGCGGGGGCAGGGACTCATTTTACGAGCAGTACTTC. This encodes CASSGGRDSFYEQYF.

This chain uses TRBV4-3 with TRBJ1-6; possibly TRBD1 for D (6 bases). The germline V gene encodes CDR1 LGHNA and CDR2 YSLEER. The CDR3 runs 16 residues. V lost 3 bases and J lost 5, with 14 bases in between. The CDR3 here is CASSQDHHRDNSPLHF. For the CDR3, the DNA is TGCGCCAGCAGCCAGGATCATCACAGGGATAATTCACCCCTCCACTTT.

This clonotype was detected a few times. The CDR3, as DNA: TGTGCCAGCAGTTTGTCTACGGGCGAGCAGTACTTC. This codes for CASSLSTGEQYF. V is TRBV28 and J is TRBJ2-7; D ambiguous. CDR3 length equals 12 residues. Germline CDR1 reads MDHEN; CDR2 reads SYDVKM. V lost 3 bases and J 6 bases, leaving 9 bases between the germline ends.

This clonotype has a handful of counts. The V call is TRBV9, the J call TRBJ2-5; TRBD1 is a possible D gene (6 bases). CDR1 and CDR2 from the germline V gene are SGDLS and YYNGEE. V was pared by 3 bases and J by 1 base, with 16 bases between. This CDR3 contains 16 residues. DNA for the CDR3: TGTGCCAGCAGCGGTCGACAGGTTGGGGCCCAAGAGACCCAGTACTTC. Translated, it gives CASSGRQVGAQETQYF.

This clonotype was recorded at least ten times. V and J are TRBV20-1 and TRBJ2-3; TRBD2 matches 12 bases. This CDR3 has 14 residues. J lost 6 bases, V lost 3 bases, and 4 bases had no gene match. CDR1 DFQATT and CDR2 SNEGSKA come from the germline V gene (reference sequence). CDR3 bases: TGCAGTGCTAGTAGGCTAGCGGGAGGGGATACGCAGTATTTT. Amino acid sequence: CSASRLAGGDTQYF.

The chain joins TRBV7-2 to TRBJ2-2; possibly TRBD2 for D (7 bases). Trimming left V 6 bases short and J 6 bases short, with 11 bases between. Per the germline V gene, CDR1 is SGHTA and CDR2 is FQGNSA. This CDR3 is 13 amino acids long. As DNA, the CDR3 is TGTGCCAGCAGAGAGGGGGGGCCCGGGGAGCTGTTTTTT. Protein: CASREGGPGELFF.

The V gene is TRBV2, the J gene TRBJ2-3; 7 bases align to TRBD2. Germline-derived CDR1 and CDR2 are SNHLY and FYNNEI. The CDR3 loop spans 13 amino acids. Losses at the gene ends were 6 bases for V and 4 bases for J; bases not matched to a gene: 4. CDR3 amino acids: CASRERGADTQYF. The CDR3 coding sequence is TGTGCCAGCAGGGAACGGGGGGCAGATACGCAGTATTTT.

The chain is built from TRBV7-8 and TRBJ2-7, with a possible D match to TRBD1 (6 bases). From germline, CDR1 is SGHVS and CDR2 FQNEAQ. The CDR3 totals 15 residues. Deletions cut 0 bases from V and 6 bases from J, with 15 bases between. The CDR3 DNA reads as TGTGCCAGCAGCTTAGCGTCTCGGAACAGGGCCGAGCAGTACTTC. Translating it yields CASSLASRNRAEQYF.

The chain uses TRBV15 and TRBJ2-1; no clear D. This CDR3 spans 12 amino acids. The germline V gene has CDR1 LNHNV and CDR2 YYDKDF (reference sequence). Between the trimmed V and J ends, which lost 4 bases and 7 bases, there was a span of 8 bases. In nucleotides, the CDR3 is TGTGCCACCAGCACATGGAGTAATGAGCAGTTCTTC. Encoded protein: CATSTWSNEQFF.

DNA for the CDR3: TGTGCCAGCAGCTTAGCAGGGATACCTCAAGAGACCCAGTACTTC. Its translation is CASSLAGIPQETQYF. This chain joins TRBV7-2 and TRBJ2-5; no definite D call. V lost 0 bases and J 2 bases, leaving 10 bases between the germline ends. This CDR3 has 15 residues. Germline CDR1 reads SGHTA; CDR2 reads FQGNSA.

This clonotype was counted once. The chain combines TRBV29-1 with TRBJ1-1; the D gene is possibly TRBD1 (5 bases). Trimming stripped 6 bases from V and 2 bases from J, with 13 bases between. This CDR3 has 13 amino acids. The germline V gene encodes CDR1 SQVTM and CDR2 ANQGSEA. The CDR3, as DNA: TGCAGCGTAAAAGGCAGGGCCAACACTGAAGCTTTCTTT. Translated, it gives CSVKGRANTEAFF. Full variable domain (rest looked up from reference TRBV29-1 and TRBJ1-1): SAVISQKPSRDICQRGTSLTIQCQVDSQVTMMFWYRQQPGQSLTLIATANQGSEATYESGFVIDKFPISRPNLTFSTLTVSNMSPEDSSIYLCSVKGRANTEAFFGQGTRLTVV.

This clonotype was seen repeatedly, ten times or more. The chain is built from TRBV4-1 and TRBJ2-1, with D perhaps given as TRBD1 or TRBD2 (6 bases each). Trimming removed 8 bases at V and 7 bases at J, with 24 bases between. The CDR3 contains 16 residues. Germline assignment: CDR1 MGHRA and CDR2 YSYEKL. CDR3 residues: CASGSRGGRRRNEQFF. For the CDR3, the DNA is TGCGCCAGCGGGTCCAGAGGGGGGAGGCGTAGGAATGAGCAGTTCTTC.

This clonotype was counted a few times. J is TRBJ1-3 and V is TRBV29-1, with a possible D match to TRBD1 (5 bases). Germline V gene lookup returns CDR1 SQVTM and CDR2 ANQGSEA. V lost 6 bases to trimming and J lost 0 bases, with 12 bases between them. CDR3 size: 14 residues. CDR3 in amino acids: CSVGGGSSGNTIYF. CDR3 DNA sequence: TGCAGCGTCGGGGGGGGGAGCTCTGGAAACACCATATATTTT. The variable domain in full, with the rest retrieved from reference TRBV29-1 and TRBJ1-3, is SAVISQKPSRDICQRGTSLTIQCQVDSQVTMMFWYRQQPGQSLTLIATANQGSEATYESGFVIDKFPISRPNLTFSTLTVSNMSPEDSSIYLCSVGGGSSGNTIYFGEGSWLTVV.

This clonotype was seen a single time. This rearrangement joins TRBV12-3 or TRBV12-4 to TRBJ2-1, with 10 bases identical to TRBD2. The CDR3 is 14 amino acids. J was trimmed by 9 bases and V by 4 bases; bases with no gene match: 6. DNA for the CDR3: TGTGCCAGCAGTTCGGCTAGCGGGAGAAGTGAGCAGTTCTTC. This codes for CASSSASGRSEQFF.

This clonotype occurred a few times. This sequence joins TRBV7-3 and TRBJ2-1, with 7 bases identical to TRBD1. This CDR3 has 15 residues. J gave up 2 bases and V 0 bases, and 1 base lay outside the gene matches. In germline, CDR1 is SGHTA, CDR2 FQGTGA. CDR3 in DNA: TGTGCCAGCAGCTTAACGGGACAGACCTACAATGAGCAGTTCTTC. Residues: CASSLTGQTYNEQFF.

This clonotype is medium-sized in the sample. The V and J genes are TRBV6-4 and TRBJ2-3, with 8 bases identical to TRBD2. The CDR3 totals 15 residues. V lost 5 bases and J lost 2; bases outside the gene matches: 6. The germline gives CDR1 MRHNA, CDR2 SNTAGT. CDR3 nucleotides: TGTGCCAGCAGTTTGGCAGCGGGAGACACAGATACGCAGTATTTT. This gives the protein CASSLAAGDTDTQYF.